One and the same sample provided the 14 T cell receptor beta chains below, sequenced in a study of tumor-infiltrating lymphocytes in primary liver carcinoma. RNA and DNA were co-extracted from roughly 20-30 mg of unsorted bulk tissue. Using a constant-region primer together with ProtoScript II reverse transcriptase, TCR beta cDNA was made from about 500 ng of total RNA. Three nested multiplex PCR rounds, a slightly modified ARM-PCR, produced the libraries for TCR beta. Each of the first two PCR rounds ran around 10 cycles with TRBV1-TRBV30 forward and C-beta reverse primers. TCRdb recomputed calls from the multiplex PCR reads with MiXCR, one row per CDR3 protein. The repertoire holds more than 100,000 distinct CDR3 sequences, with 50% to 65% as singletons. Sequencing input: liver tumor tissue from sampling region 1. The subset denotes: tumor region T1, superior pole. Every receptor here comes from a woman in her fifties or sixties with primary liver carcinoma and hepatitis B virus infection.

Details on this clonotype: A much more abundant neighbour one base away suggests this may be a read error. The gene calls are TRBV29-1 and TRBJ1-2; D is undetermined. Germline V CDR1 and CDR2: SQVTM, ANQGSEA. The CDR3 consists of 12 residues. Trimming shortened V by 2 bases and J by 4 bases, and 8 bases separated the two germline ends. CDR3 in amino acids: CSVERVSYGYTF. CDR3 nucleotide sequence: TGCAGCGTTGAAAGAGTGAGCTATGGCTACACCTTC. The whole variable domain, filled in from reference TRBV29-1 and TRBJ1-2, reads SAVISQKPSRDICQRGTSLTIQCQVDSQVTMMFWYRQQPGQSLTLIATANQGSEATYESGFVIDKFPISRPNLTFSTLTVSNMSPEDSSIYLCSVERVSYGYTFGSGTRLTVV.

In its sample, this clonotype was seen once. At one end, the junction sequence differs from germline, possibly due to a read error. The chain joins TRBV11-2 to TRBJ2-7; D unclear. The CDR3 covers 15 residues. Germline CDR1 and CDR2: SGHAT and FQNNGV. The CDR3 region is CASSLDPGHTSEQHF. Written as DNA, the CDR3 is TGTGCCAGCAGCTTAGATCCAGGCCATACGTCTGAGCAGCACTTC.

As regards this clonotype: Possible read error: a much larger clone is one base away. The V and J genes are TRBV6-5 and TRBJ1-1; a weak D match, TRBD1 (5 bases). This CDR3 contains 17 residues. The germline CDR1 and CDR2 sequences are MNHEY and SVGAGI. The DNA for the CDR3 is TGTGCCAGCTGTTACTTTGCGAGGGCAGGGCGGAACACTGAAGCTTTCTTT. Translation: CASCYFARAGRNTEAFF.

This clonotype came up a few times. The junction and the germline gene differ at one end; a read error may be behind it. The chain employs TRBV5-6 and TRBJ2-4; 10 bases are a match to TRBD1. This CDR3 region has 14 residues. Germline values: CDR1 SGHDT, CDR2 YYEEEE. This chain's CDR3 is CASSPGQGKTIQYF. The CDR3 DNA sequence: TGTGCCAGCAGCCCGGGACAGGGGAAAACCATTCAGTACTTC.

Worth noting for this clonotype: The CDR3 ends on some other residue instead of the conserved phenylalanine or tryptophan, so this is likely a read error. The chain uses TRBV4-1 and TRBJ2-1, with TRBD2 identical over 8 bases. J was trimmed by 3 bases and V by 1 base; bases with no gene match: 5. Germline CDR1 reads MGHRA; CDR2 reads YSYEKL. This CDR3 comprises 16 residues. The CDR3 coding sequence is TGCGCCAGCAGCCAAGGAGCGGGAGTAAACTACAATGAGCAGTTCCTC. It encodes CASSQGAGVNYNEQFL.

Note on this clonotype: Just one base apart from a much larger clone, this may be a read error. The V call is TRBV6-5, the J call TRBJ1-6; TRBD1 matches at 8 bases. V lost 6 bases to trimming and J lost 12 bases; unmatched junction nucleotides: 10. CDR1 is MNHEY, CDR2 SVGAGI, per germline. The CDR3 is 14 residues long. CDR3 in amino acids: CASRIRDRPLPLHF. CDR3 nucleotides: TGTGCCAGCAGGATCCGGGACAGGCCTTTACCCCTCCACTTT.

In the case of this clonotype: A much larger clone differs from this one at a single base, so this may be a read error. Written as DNA, the CDR3 is TGTGCCTGCAGTTCCGGACAGGGGGCGTGGAGTGGGGCCAAAAACATTCAGTACTTC. It translates to CACSSGQGAWSGAKNIQYF. The chain recombines TRBV6-5 with TRBJ2-4; 11 bases line up with TRBD1. This CDR3 has 19 residues. Germline V gene lookup returns CDR1 MNHEY and CDR2 SVGAGI.

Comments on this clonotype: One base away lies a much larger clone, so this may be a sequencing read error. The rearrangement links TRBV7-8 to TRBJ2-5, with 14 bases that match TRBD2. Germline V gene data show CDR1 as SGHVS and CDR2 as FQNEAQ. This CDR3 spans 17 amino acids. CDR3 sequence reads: CTSSETSGRASEETQYF. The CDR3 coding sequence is TGTACCAGCAGCGAGACTAGCGGGAGGGCCTCGGAAGAGACCCAGTACTTC.

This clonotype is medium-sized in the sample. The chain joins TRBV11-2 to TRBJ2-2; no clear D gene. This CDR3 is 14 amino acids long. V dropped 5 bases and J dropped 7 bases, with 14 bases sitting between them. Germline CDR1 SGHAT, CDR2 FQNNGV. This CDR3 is CASSPYRRVGELFF. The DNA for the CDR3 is TGTGCCAGCAGCCCTTATAGACGGGTCGGGGAGCTGTTTTTT.

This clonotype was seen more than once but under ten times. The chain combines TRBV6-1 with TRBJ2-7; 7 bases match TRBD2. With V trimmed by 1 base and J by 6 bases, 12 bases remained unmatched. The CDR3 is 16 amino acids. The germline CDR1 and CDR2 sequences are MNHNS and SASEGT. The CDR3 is CASSEEAGDPLSEQYF. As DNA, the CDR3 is TGTGCCAGCAGTGAAGAGGCGGGAGACCCATTATCCGAGCAGTACTTC.

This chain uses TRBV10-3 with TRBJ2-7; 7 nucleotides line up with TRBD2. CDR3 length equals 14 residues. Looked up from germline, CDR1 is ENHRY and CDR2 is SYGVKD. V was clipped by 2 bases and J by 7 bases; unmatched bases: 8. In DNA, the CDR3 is TGTGCCATCAGTGAGGCAAGGGAGGGTAGGGAGCAGTACTTC. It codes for CAISEAREGREQYF.

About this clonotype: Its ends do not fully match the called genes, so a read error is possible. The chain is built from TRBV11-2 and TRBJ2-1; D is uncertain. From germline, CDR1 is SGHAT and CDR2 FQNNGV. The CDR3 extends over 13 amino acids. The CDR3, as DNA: TGTGCGAGCAGCTTAAGAAGGTACAATGAGCAGATCTTC. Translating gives CASSLRRYNEQIF.

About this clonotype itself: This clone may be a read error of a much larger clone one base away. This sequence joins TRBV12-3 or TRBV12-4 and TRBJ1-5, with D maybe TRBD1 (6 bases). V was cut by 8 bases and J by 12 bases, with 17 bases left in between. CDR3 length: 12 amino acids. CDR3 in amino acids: CASCQTQGHQHF. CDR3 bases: TGTGCCAGCTGTCAAACCCAGGGGCACCAGCATTTT.

The CDR3 region is CASSLRTSGSSEQFF. The DNA of the CDR3 is TGTGCCAGCAGCTTACGGACTAGCGGGAGCAGTGAGCAGTTCTTC. The chain couples TRBV7-2 to TRBJ2-1; 13 bases line up with TRBD2. Germline CDR1 SGHTA, CDR2 FQGNSA. This CDR3 has 15 amino acids. The J segment lost 9 bases and the V segment lost 2 bases, leaving 4 bases of the junction unmatched.